A few counts support the clone carrying this TCR beta chain. Antigen unknown. The sample comes from a study of beta chain features in type 1 diabetes. All of the isolated RNA was reverse transcribed, so expressed TCRB transcripts were sequenced. Measured with immunoSEQ multiplex PCR; TCRdb has only the in-frame clones, and not every one. The sample gives about 120,000 clones, roughly 15% of which show up once; 2.3% is in the top ten. Study results and limitations: Any HLA type influence on TCRB rearrangement was left unresolved here. Across patients, naive, central memory and Treg TCRB repertoires exhibited apparently greater similarity than was observed across healthy donors. The study found moderately but significantly shorter TCRB CDR3s in all four CD4+ subsets of Type 1 diabetes patients.

CD45RO/CCR7/CD25/CD127/CD95/CD27 staining was used to isolate CD4+ naive, central memory, regulatory and stem cell-like memory cells by sorting. Germline values: CDR1 SGHDN, CDR2 FVKESK. V was trimmed by 3 bases and J by 1 base, leaving 9 bases between them. CDR3 length: 14 amino acids. The chain couples TRBV14 to TRBJ1-1; possibly TRBD1 for D (5 bases). Sequencing was done on a sample of central memory CD4+ T cells from blood. This TCR was recovered from a man aged 25 to 40 with type 1 diabetes. The DNA of the CDR3 is TGTGCCAGCAGCCAGGGACCCGAGAACACTGAAGCTTTCTTT. It is translated as CASSQGPENTEAFF. Full variable domain (outside the CDR3, taken from reference TRBV14 and TRBJ1-1): EAGVTQFPSHSVIEKGQTVTLRCDPISGHDNLYWYRRVMGKEIKFLLHFVKESKQDESGMPNNRFLAERTGGTYSTLKVQPAELEDSGVYFCASSQGPENTEAFFGQGTRLTVV.